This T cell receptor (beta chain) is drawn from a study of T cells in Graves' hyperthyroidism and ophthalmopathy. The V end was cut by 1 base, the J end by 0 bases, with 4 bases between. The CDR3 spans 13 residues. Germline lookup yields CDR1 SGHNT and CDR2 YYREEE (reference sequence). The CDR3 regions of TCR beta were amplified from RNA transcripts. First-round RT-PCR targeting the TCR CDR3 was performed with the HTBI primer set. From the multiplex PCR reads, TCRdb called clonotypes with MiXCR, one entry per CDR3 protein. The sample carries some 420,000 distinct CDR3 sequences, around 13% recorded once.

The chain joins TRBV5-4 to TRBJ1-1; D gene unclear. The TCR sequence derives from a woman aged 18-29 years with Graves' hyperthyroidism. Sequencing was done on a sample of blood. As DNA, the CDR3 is TGTGCCAGCAGCTTGACGATGAACACTGAAGCTTTCTTT. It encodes CASSLTMNTEAFF.